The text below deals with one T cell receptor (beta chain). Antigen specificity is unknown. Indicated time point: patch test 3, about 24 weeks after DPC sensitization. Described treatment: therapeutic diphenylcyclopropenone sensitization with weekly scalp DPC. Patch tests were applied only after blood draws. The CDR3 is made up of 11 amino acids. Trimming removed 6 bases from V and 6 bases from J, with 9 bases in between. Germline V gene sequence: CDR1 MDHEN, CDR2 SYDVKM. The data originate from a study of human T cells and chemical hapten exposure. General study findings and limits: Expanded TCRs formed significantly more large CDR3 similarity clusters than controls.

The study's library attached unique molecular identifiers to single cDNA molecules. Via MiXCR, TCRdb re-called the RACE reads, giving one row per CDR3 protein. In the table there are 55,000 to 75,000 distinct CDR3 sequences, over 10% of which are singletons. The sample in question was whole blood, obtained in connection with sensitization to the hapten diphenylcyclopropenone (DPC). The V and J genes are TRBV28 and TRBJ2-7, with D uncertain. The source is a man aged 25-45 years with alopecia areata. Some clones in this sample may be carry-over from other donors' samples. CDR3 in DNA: TGTGCCAGCAGCCCAAACCGCGAGCAGTACTTC. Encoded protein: CASSPNREQYF.